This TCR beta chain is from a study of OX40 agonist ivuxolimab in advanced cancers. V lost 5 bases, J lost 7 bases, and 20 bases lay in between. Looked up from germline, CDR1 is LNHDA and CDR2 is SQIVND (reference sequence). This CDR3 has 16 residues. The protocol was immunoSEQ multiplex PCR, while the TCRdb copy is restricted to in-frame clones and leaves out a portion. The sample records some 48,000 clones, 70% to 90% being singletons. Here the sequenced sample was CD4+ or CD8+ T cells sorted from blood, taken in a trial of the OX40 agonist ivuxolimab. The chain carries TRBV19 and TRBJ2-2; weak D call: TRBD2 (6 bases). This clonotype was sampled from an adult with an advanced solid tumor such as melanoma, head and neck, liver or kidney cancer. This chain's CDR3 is CASSPSGRTIGGELFF. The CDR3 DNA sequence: TGTGCCAGTAGTCCCTCAGGTCGGACTATAGGCGGGGAGCTGTTTTTT.